This entry features one TCR beta chain sequence. Its antigen is unidentified. The sample has other DNA sequences that encode this CDR3 too. Germline assignment: CDR1 MGHDK and CDR2 SYGVNS. CDR3 length: 15 residues. Losses at the gene ends were 6 bases for V and 0 bases for J; bases not matched to a gene: 1. For every subset, genomic DNA was evenly distributed across several immunoSEQ plates. Sequenced by immunoSEQ multiplex PCR; TCRdb stores in-frame clones only, minus some. Of more than 2,000,000 clones in the sample, around 90% were seen once. This entry is derived from a study of shared clonotypes between healthy human individuals. Study-level points and caveats: In the sorted subsets, rarefaction showed sequencing was incomplete despite large depth.

The sample consisted of naive CD4+ T cells sorted from blood. As to subset: CD45RA+ positively selected. This TCR derives from a man in his late teens or twenties in good health. This chain joins TRBV25-1 and TRBJ1-4, with TRBD1 matching over 10 bases. CDR3 sequence reads: CASRGTGATNEKLFF. CDR3 DNA sequence: TGTGCCAGCAGGGGGACAGGGGCAACTAATGAAAAACTGTTTTTT.